The rows below give T cell receptor beta chains drawn from one sample of a study of post-analysis software for immune sequencing data. One entry per CDR3 protein, called by TCRdb with MiXCR from the PCR reads. Among about 800,000 distinct CDR3 sequences, 25% to 30% were seen once, and the ten largest hold roughly 0.54%. The sequencing input was blood. Every receptor here comes from a girl aged 10-17 years with multiple sclerosis. The CDR3 runs from the conserved cysteine through the conserved F or W. D genes are given only for firm matches. The listing skips clone size in some rows; elsewhere it reads once, few, many or a size class.

V gene	J gene	clone size	D gene	CDR3 length	CDR3 DNA	CDR3 protein
TRBV4-1	TRBJ1-4	-	-	15	TGCGCCAGCAGCCCAACAAAAGGAACTAATGAAAAACTGTTTTTT	CASSPTKGTNEKLFF
TRBV28	TRBJ1-2	-	-	15	TGTGCCAGCAGTCTCTATGGGACCGCGGGGTCTGGCTACACCTTC	CASSLYGTAGSGYTF
TRBV6-6	TRBJ2-5	few	-	14	TGTGCCAGCAGTTACATTCTGCAGGCGGAGACCCAGTACTTC	CASSYILQAETQYF
TRBV20-1	TRBJ2-5	many	-	12	TGCAGTGCTAGGGGACGGCAAGAGACCCAGTACTTC	CSARGRQETQYF
TRBV7-8	TRBJ2-1	-	TRBD1	18	TGTGCCAGCAGCCCCCGGACAGGGAACGGCCTTCAGTACAATGAGCAGTTCTTC	CASSPRTGNGLQYNEQFF
TRBV5-1	TRBJ2-7	few	-	13	TGCGCCAGTCGCCTACACGGCTCCTACGAGCAGTACTTC	CASRLHGSYEQYF
TRBV5-1	TRBJ1-1	many	-	13	TGCGCCAGCAGCTGGACAGCGAACACTGAAGCTTTCTTT	CASSWTANTEAFF
TRBV7-9	TRBJ2-1	-	-	16	TGTGCCAGCAGCTTAGTGAAGGGGGTGGCTTTCCATGAGCAGTTCTTC	CASSLVKGVAFHEQFF
TRBV6-6	TRBJ2-5	-	-	14	TGTGCCAGCAGTTACTCCCCACAGCAAGAGACCCAGTACTTC	CASSYSPQQETQYF
TRBV2	TRBJ2-7	few	TRBD2	13	TGTGCCAGCATCGGGCAGCGGGGTTACGAGCAGTACTTC	CASIGQRGYEQYF
TRBV28	TRBJ2-3	few	-	14	TGTGCCAGCAGTTTGGTCGGAAACTCAGATACGCAGTATTTT	CASSLVGNSDTQYF
TRBV5-1	TRBJ2-3	-	-	16	TGCGCCAGCAGCTTGGCCTCGAGGGGGGACACAGATACGCAGTATTTT	CASSLASRGDTDTQYF
TRBV20-1	TRBJ2-1	few	TRBD2	14	TGCAGTGCTAGCCGGGAGGGCCCGATCTATGAGCAGTTCTTC	CSASREGPIYEQFF
TRBV3-1	TRBJ2-4	few	-	17	TGTGCCAGCAGCCCAGGATCTTGGGGGAGCACCAAAAACATTCAGTACTTC	CASSPGSWGSTKNIQYF
TRBV10-3	TRBJ2-3	many	TRBD2	16	TGTGCCATCAGCTCCGGGACTAGCGGATCCACAGATACGCAGTATTTT	CAISSGTSGSTDTQYF
TRBV20-1	TRBJ2-7	-	-	17	TGCAGTGCCAGAGTCGCGGGGCAGCCCATTCTCCCCTACGAGCAGTACTTC	CSARVAGQPILPYEQYF
TRBV5-5	TRBJ2-7	few	TRBD1	20	TGTGCCAGCAGCTCCAAAGAGAAAAGCCCGGACAGGGCCAGTAGCTACGAGCAGTACTTC	CASSSKEKSPDRASSYEQYF